Listed below are T cell receptor beta chains from one sample, sequenced in a study of CD8+ T cells in alopecia areata. The repertoire was sequenced with immunoSEQ multiplex PCR; TCRdb's copy has only in-frame clones and lacks some. Seen here are about 190,000 clones, 50% to 60% observed once, and the top ten hold roughly 0.7%. The material was CD4+ T cells sorted from blood, obtained at week 4, from a patient treated with tofacitinib. The source is a human donor with alopecia areata. Each CDR3 is given with its conserved first and last residue. The D gene is left open where the match is weak. Some rows have no size entry. The others give once, few or many, or a class for an expanded clone.

clone_size | j_call | v_call | d_call | cdr3_length | cdr3_nt | cdr3_aa
NA | TRBJ2-1 | TRBV25-1 | NA | 14 | TGTGCCAGCAGTGGGACCCTCGATCGCAATGAGCAGTTCTTC | CASSGTLDRNEQFF
NA | TRBJ2-1 | TRBV30 | NA | 11 | TGTGCCTGGAGTAGGGCGAATGAGCAGTTCTTC | CAWSRANEQFF
NA | TRBJ2-1 | TRBV27 | NA | 14 | TGTGCCAGCAGTTTGCAAACCATTTACCATGAGCAGTTCTTC | CASSLQTIYHEQFF
NA | TRBJ1-2 | TRBV11-2 | TRBD1 | 14 | TGTGCCAGCAGCTTAACAGGGGCGGATTCGGGCTACACCTTC | CASSLTGADSGYTF
NA | TRBJ2-7 | TRBV5-1 | TRBD2 | 14 | TGCGCCAGCAGCCCAAGGACTAGCGGCTACGAGCAGTACTTC | CASSPRTSGYEQYF
NA | TRBJ2-1 | TRBV4-2 | TRBD2 | 15 | TGTGCCAGCAGCCAAGTAAGCGGGGGCTACAATGAGCAGTTCTTC | CASSQVSGGYNEQFF
once | TRBJ1-1 | TRBV28 | NA | 13 | TGTGCCAGCAGTCCCCCGAAGCAAAGGAAAGCTTTCTTT | CASSPPKQRKAFF
few | TRBJ2-3 | TRBV5-1 | NA | 16 | TGCGCCAGCAGCTTGGCCTTGGCAGGGCGAGAAGATACGCAGTATTTT | CASSLALAGREDTQYF
NA | TRBJ2-6 | TRBV30 | NA | 14 | TGTGCCTGGACCCTCTACTCTGGGGCCAACGTCCTGACTTTC | CAWTLYSGANVLTF
many | TRBJ2-5 | TRBV10-3 | TRBD1 | 13 | TGTGCCATCAGTGAAGGGACAGAGGAGACCCAGTACTTC | CAISEGTEETQYF
NA | TRBJ2-7 | TRBV2 | NA | 12 | TGTGCCAGCGCGGGAAACCTTATGCGGCAGTACTTC | CASAGNLMRQYF
NA | TRBJ2-2 | TRBV30 | TRBD1 | 16 | TGTGCCTGGACCCGCCGACTGGGACAGGGCACCGGGGAGCTGTTTTTT | CAWTRRLGQGTGELFF
NA | TRBJ2-7 | TRBV29-1 | TRBD1 | 12 | TGCAGCGGAAGACAGGGGGCGGGCGAGCAGTACTTC | CSGRQGAGEQYF
NA | TRBJ2-6 | TRBV5-4 | NA | 15 | TGTGCCAGCAGCTTGGACAGCTCTGGGGCCAACGTCCTGACTTTC | CASSLDSSGANVLTF
NA | TRBJ2-5 | TRBV11-2 | TRBD2 | 16 | TGTGCCAGCAGCCTACGACTGGGGGGGATCCAAGAGACCCAGTACTTC | CASSLRLGGIQETQYF
NA | TRBJ2-1 | TRBV30 | TRBD2 | 12 | TGTGCCTGGAGTCGGCTAGCGGGGGCACAGTTCTTC | CAWSRLAGAQFF
few | TRBJ1-2 | TRBV5-5 | NA | 13 | TGTGCCAGCAGCTTGGATCTTAAATATGGCTACACCTTC | CASSLDLKYGYTF
NA | TRBJ1-5 | TRBV9 | NA | 16 | TGTGCCAGCAGCGTAGTTGGGGGAACGGGCAATCAGCCCCAGCATTTT | CASSVVGGTGNQPQHF
NA | TRBJ1-2 | TRBV30 | NA | 12 | TGTGCCTGGAGTGTACGAGGAGGGGGCTACACCTTC | CAWSVRGGGYTF
NA | TRBJ2-2 | TRBV30 | TRBD1 | 13 | TGTGCCTTTTCCGACAGGGCGGTCGGGGAGCTGTTTTTT | CAFSDRAVGELFF
NA | TRBJ2-7 | TRBV4-1 | TRBD1 | 15 | TGCGCCAGCAGCCAGGGGACAGGGGGCTCCTACGAGCAGTACTTC | CASSQGTGGSYEQYF
NA | TRBJ2-1 | TRBV7-2 | TRBD1 | 16 | TGTGCCAGCAGCTTAGAGTACAGGGGAGTTGGCAATGAGCAGTTCTTC | CASSLEYRGVGNEQFF
few | TRBJ2-7 | TRBV6-1 | NA | 14 | TGTGCCAGCAGTGGTTCCTTTCTTGGCCACGAGCAGTACTTC | CASSGSFLGHEQYF
NA | TRBJ1-2 | TRBV7-9 | NA | 16 | TGTGCCAGCAGCTTCATAACCCCCGCGGATAACTATGGCTACACCTTC | CASSFITPADNYGYTF
NA | TRBJ2-2 | TRBV4-1 | NA | 16 | TGCGCCAGCAGCCAAGTGGTAGCGCTAAACACCGGGGAGCTGTTTTTT | CASSQVVALNTGELFF
NA | TRBJ2-5 | TRBV7-2 | NA | 13 | TGTGCCAGCAGCTGGACTACGAAAGAGACCCAGTACTTC | CASSWTTKETQYF
NA | TRBJ2-2 | TRBV6-5 | NA | 14 | TGTGCCAGCCGCTCAGAGCCGAACACCGGGGAGCTGTTTTTT | CASRSEPNTGELFF
few | TRBJ2-7 | TRBV28 | NA | 13 | TGTGCCAGCAGAGGGACCCCTGCCTACGAGCAGTACTTC | CASRGTPAYEQYF
NA | TRBJ2-6 | TRBV29-1 | TRBD2 | 16 | TGCAGCGCGCGACTAGCGGGAGGGCCTGGGGCCAACGTCCTGACTTTC | CSARLAGGPGANVLTF
few | TRBJ1-4 | TRBV6-5 | NA | 13 | TGTGCCAGCAGTTACAGGGGACGGGAAAAACTGTTTTTT | CASSYRGREKLFF
few | TRBJ2-3 | TRBV11-1 | NA | 13 | TGTGCCAGCAGCTTCGAGACGGCACGCACGCAGTATTTT | CASSFETARTQYF
NA | TRBJ2-1 | TRBV7-9 | TRBD2 | 16 | TGTGCCAGCAGCTGGCCCGGACTAGCGGTTAACAATGAGCAGTTCTTC | CASSWPGLAVNNEQFF
NA | TRBJ1-2 | TRBV29-1 | NA | 10 | TGCAGCGTCTCGGTGGAAGGCTACACCTTC | CSVSVEGYTF
NA | TRBJ2-4 | TRBV5-1 | TRBD2 | 17 | TGCGCCAGCAGCTTGTGGGGGAGGGAGAACGCCAAAAACATTCAGTACTTC | CASSLWGRENAKNIQYF
NA | TRBJ2-2 | TRBV7-2 | NA | 16 | TGTGCCAGCAGCTCCCTTCCCCTAGGGAACACCGGGGAGCTGTTTTTT | CASSSLPLGNTGELFF
NA | TRBJ2-5 | TRBV29-1 | NA | 11 | TGCAGCACAGAGCGGTCCCAGGTCCAGTACTTC | CSTERSQVQYF
NA | TRBJ2-1 | TRBV10-3 | NA | 13 | TGTGCCATCAGTGAGAGGCAGCACAATGAGCAGTTCTTC | CAISERQHNEQFF
NA | TRBJ2-5 | TRBV7-2 | NA | 16 | TGTGCCAGCAGCTTAGGTCCGGGGCAGGGGCAGGAGACCCAGTACTTC | CASSLGPGQGQETQYF
NA | TRBJ2-5 | TRBV30 | TRBD1 | 13 | TGTGCCTGGAGGACAGGGGGCCAAGAGACCCAGTACTTC | CAWRTGGQETQYF
NA | TRBJ2-7 | TRBV29-1 | NA | 12 | TGCAGCGTCGGGACTGGGGGCTACGAGCAGTACTTC | CSVGTGGYEQYF
NA | TRBJ2-7 | TRBV2 | TRBD2 | 15 | TGTGCCAGCAGTGAAGGACTAGCGGGAATCGGCGAGCAGTACTTC | CASSEGLAGIGEQYF
few | TRBJ1-2 | TRBV5-4 | TRBD1 | 13 | TGTGCCAGCAGCTTGCAGGGGGACTATGGCTACACCTTC | CASSLQGDYGYTF
NA | TRBJ2-4 | TRBV15 | NA | 16 | TGTGCCACCAGCAGTTACATGTCCCCGGCCAAAAACATTCAGTACTTC | CATSSYMSPAKNIQYF
NA | TRBJ1-4 | TRBV5-1 | NA | 14 | TGCGCCAGTGCGGACCACATGGGAGGGGAAAAACTGTTTTTT | CASADHMGGEKLFF
few | TRBJ1-1 | TRBV20-1 | TRBD1 | 11 | TGCAGCGATGCCAGGGGGACTGAAGCTTTCTTT | CSDARGTEAFF
once | TRBJ1-2 | TRBV5-6 | TRBD1 | 13 | TGTGCCAGCAGCTTCCGGGACAGGGGTGGCTACACCTTC | CASSFRDRGGYTF
NA | TRBJ2-3 | TRBV6-5 | NA | 14 | TGTGCCAGCAGTTACTCTACAGTGGCGGATACGCAGTATTTT | CASSYSTVADTQYF
NA | TRBJ1-1 | TRBV6-5 | NA | 13 | TGTGCCACCAGAGGGACGGCGAACACTGAAGCTTTCTTT | CATRGTANTEAFF
NA | TRBJ2-2 | TRBV29-1 | TRBD2 | 14 | TGCAGCGTGACTAGCGGGAGAGGCACCGGGGAGCTGTTTTTT | CSVTSGRGTGELFF
many | TRBJ2-5 | TRBV2 | NA | 11 | TGTGCCAGCAACTTGCAAGAGACCCAGTACTTC | CASNLQETQYF
NA | TRBJ2-1 | TRBV4-1 | TRBD2 | 18 | TGCGCCAGCAGCCGGACCTCGACTAGCTACGACTCCTACAATGAGCAGTTCTTC | CASSRTSTSYDSYNEQFF
NA | TRBJ2-7 | TRBV30 | TRBD1 | 13 | TGTGCCTGGAGTGTGAAGGGGGCTTACGAGCAGTACTTC | CAWSVKGAYEQYF
once | TRBJ1-2 | TRBV6-1 | NA | 16 | TGTGCCAGCAGTGAAGAGTTCGGGATCCCGCTCTATGGCTACACCTTC | CASSEEFGIPLYGYTF
NA | TRBJ2-3 | TRBV5-1 | TRBD2 | 16 | TGCGCCAGCAGCTTGTCGGCGGGAGGTAGCACAGATACGCAGTATTTT | CASSLSAGGSTDTQYF